The sample holds a few counts of the clone carrying this T cell receptor beta chain. No antigen is known for it. Additional DNA sequences in this sample encode the identical CDR3. Per the germline V gene, CDR1 is SGHVS and CDR2 is FNYEAQ. The CDR3 extends over 19 amino acids. The trim removed 0 bases at V and 3 bases at J, leaving 10 bases unmatched. The sample is drawn from a study of shared clonotypes between healthy human individuals. As for the study in general: Aged 18 to 49, the donors were two women and a few men.

General observations from the study: Clonotype sharing across several donors was observed for around 4.8% of naive CD4 clonotypes.

Genomic DNA belonging to each subset was distributed in equal measure over several immunoSEQ plates. Original handling: Filtering differed for immunoSEQ, which gave only junction sequences without quality scores. TCRdb's copy holds only in-frame clones and misses some; the assay was immunoSEQ multiplex PCR. For V, J and clone size, that table is used; D and trimming come from the DNA. This repertoire shows roughly 300,000 clones, more than 60% found once; its top ten account for under 11%. The sequencing input was memory CD4+ T cells sorted from blood. The subset was: CD45RA-negative fraction. The chain uses TRBV7-6 and TRBJ2-2; 10 bases align to TRBD1. The receptor was isolated from a man aged 30-40 years in good health. The CDR3 sequence is CASSLAGSGTGAYTGELFF. In DNA, the CDR3 is TGTGCCAGCAGCTTAGCCGGATCCGGGACAGGGGCTTACACCGGGGAGCTGTTTTTT.